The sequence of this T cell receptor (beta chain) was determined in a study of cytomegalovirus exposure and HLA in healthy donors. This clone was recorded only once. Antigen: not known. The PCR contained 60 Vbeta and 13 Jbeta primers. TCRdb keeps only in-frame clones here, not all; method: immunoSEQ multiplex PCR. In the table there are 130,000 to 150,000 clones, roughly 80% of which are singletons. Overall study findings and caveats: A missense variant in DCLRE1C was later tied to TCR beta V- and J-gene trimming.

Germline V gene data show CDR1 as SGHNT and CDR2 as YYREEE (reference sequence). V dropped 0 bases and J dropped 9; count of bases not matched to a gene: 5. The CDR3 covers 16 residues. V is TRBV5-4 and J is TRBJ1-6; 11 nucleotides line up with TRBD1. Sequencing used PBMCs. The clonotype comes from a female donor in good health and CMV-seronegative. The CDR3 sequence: CASSLVGQGGRSPLHF. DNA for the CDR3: TGTGCCAGCAGCTTGGTGGGACAGGGGGGTCGTTCACCCCTCCACTTT.